The sequence of this T cell receptor (beta chain) was determined in a study of cytomegalovirus exposure and HLA in healthy donors. Whole-study findings and limits: In an earlier analysis, about 90% or about 30%: the productive usage of most TCR beta V segments.

Concerning this clone: Antigen specificity is unknown.

Vbeta (60) and Jbeta (13) primers were used in the PCR. Profiled with immunoSEQ multiplex PCR; TCRdb holds only in-frame clones, not every one. The profile shows some 92,000 clones, roughly three quarters of them singletons. Every donor was a healthy person donating bone marrow. There are 15 residues in the CDR3. Germline loops: CDR1 MDHEN, CDR2 SYDVKM. Trimming cost V 3 bases and J 1 base, with 11 bases left between them. The receptor's source is a man aged 25-45 years in good health and CMV-seronegative. Sequencing input: PBMCs. V gene TRBV28 combines with J gene TRBJ2-3; D gene unclear. The CDR3 sequence is CASSLAQSGTDTQYF. The CDR3 coding sequence is TGTGCCAGCAGTTTGGCGCAGAGCGGCACAGATACGCAGTATTTT.